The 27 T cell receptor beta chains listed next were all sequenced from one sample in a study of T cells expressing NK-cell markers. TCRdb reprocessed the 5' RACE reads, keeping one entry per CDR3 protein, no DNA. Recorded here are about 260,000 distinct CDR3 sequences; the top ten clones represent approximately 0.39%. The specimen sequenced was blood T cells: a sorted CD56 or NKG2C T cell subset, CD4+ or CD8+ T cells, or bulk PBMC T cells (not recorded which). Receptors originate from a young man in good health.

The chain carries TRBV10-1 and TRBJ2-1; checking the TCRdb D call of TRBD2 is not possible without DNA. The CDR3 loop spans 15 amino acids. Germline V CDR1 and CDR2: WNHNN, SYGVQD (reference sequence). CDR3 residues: CASSALGLADNEQFF.

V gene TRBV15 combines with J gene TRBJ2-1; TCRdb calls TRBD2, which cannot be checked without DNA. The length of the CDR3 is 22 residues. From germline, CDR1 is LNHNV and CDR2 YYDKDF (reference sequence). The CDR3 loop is CATSRGPIGLAGGLSSYNEQFF.

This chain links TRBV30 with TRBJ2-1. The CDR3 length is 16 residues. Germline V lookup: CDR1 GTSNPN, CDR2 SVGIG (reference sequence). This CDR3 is CAWSVDPRIAHNEQFF.

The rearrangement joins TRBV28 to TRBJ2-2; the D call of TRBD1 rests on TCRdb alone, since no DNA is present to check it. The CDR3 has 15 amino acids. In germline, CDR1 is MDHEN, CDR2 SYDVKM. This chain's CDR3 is CASTLSTANTGELFF.

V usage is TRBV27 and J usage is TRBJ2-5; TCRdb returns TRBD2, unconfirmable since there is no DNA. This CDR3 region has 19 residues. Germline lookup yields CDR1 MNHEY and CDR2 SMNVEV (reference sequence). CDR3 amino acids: CASSFGAAGAFSREETQYF.

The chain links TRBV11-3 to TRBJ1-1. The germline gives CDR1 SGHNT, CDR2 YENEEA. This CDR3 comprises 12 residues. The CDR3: CASSKDQSEAFF.

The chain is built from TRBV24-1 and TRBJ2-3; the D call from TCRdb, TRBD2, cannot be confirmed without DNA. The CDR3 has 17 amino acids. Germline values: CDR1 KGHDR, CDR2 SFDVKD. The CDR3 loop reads CATSDLRREGRTDTQYF.

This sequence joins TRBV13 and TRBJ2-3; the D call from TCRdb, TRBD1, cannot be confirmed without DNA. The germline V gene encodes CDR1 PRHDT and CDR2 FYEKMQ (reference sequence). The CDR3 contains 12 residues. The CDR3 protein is CASSRTRDTQYF.

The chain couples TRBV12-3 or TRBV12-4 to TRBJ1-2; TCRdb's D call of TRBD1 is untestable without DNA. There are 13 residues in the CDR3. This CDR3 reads CASNSRGERGYTF.

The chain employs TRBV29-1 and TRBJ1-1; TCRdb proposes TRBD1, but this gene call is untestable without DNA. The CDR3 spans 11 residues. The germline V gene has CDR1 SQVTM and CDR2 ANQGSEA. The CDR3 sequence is CSVATGAGAFF.

CDR3 region: CASSDPGQENIQYF. The genes are TRBV25-1 and TRBJ2-4; TCRdb selects TRBD1, and the lack of DNA leaves this call unchecked. The CDR3 is 14 amino acids. Germline V lookup: CDR1 MGHDK, CDR2 SYGVNS.

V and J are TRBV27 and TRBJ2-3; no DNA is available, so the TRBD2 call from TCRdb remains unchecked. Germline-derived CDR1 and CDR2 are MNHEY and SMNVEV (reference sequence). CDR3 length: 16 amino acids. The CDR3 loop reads CASRNLAGGDTDTQYF.

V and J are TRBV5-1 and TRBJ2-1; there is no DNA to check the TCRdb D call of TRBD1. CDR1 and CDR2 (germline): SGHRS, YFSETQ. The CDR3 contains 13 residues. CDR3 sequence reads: CASSGVGNNEQFF.

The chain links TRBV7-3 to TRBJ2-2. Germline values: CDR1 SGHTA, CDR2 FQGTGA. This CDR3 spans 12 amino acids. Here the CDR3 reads CASSFPVGELFF.

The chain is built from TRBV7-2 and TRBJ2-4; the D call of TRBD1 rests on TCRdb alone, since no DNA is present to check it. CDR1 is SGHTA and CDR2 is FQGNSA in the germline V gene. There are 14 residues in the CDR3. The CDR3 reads CASSLVGAGNIQYF.

Here the CDR3 reads CSVGWVEGEQYF. This rearrangement joins TRBV29-1 to TRBJ2-7; TCRdb lists TRBD2, though no DNA is available to test this call. In germline, CDR1 is SQVTM, CDR2 ANQGSEA. The CDR3 has 12 amino acids.

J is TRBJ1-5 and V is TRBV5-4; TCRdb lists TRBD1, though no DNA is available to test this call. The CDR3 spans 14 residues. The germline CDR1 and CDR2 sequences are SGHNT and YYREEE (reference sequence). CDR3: CASSLPGQGQPQHF. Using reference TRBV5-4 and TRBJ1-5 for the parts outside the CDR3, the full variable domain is ETGVTQSPTHLIKTRGQQVTLRCSSQSGHNTVSWYQQALGQGPQFIFQYYREEENGRGNFPPRFSGLQFPNYSSELNVNALELDDSALYLCASSLPGQGQPQHFGDGTRLSIL.

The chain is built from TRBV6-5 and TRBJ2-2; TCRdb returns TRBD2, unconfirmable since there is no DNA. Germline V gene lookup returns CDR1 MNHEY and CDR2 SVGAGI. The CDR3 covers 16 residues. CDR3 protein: CASSPGLAGIYGELFF.

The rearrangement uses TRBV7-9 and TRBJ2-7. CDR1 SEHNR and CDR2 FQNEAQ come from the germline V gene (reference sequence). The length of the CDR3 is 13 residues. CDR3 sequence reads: CASSPRHADEQYF. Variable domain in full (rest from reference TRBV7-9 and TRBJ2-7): DTGVSQNPRHKITKRGQNVTFRCDPISEHNRLYWYRQTLGQGPEFLTYFQNEAQLEKSRLLSDRFSAERPKGSFSTLEIQRTEQGDSAMYLCASSPRHADEQYFGPGTRLTVT.

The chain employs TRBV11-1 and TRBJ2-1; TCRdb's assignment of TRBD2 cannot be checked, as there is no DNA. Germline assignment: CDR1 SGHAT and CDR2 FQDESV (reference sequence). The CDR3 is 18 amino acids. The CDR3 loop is CASSPFLPPSGSVHEQFF. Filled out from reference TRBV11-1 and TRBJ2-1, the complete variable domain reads EAEVAQSPRYKITEKSQAVAFWCDPISGHATLYWYRQILGQGPELLVQFQDESVVDDSQLPKDRFSAERLKGVDSTLKIQPAELGDSAMYLCASSPFLPPSGSVHEQFFGPGTRLTVL.

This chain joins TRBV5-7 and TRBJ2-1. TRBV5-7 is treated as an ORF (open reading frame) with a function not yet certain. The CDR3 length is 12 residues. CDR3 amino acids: CASSLCYNEQFF.

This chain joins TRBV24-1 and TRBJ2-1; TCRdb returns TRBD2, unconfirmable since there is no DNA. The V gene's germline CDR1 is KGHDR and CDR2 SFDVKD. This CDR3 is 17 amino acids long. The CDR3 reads CATSDLFPGLAIHEQFF.

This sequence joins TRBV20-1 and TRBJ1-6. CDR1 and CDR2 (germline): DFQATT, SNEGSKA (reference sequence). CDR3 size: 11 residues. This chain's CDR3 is CSARGNSPLHF.

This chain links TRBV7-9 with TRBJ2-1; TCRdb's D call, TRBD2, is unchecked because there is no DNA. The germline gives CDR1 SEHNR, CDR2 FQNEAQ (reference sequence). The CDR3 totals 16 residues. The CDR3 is CASRPPGLAGKGEQFF.

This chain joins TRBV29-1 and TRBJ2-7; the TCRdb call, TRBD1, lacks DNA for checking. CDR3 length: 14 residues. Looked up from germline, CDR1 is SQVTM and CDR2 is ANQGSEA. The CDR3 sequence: CSVEEPSGGHEQYF.

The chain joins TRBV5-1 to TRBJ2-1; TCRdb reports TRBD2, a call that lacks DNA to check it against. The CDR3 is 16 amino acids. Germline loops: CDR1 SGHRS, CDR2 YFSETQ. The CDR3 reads CASSSQREGIRNEQFF.

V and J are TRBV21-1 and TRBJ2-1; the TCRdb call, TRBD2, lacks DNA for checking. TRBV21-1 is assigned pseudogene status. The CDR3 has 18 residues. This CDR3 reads CASSKSMKSGTGYNEQFF.